This T cell receptor (beta chain) was observed in a study of human T cells and chemical hapten exposure. Looking at the study overall: Across its approximately 25 weeks, the study gave patients weekly diphenylcyclopropenone doses to the scalp. After 6 days, upper back 0.01% DPC patch tests were scored. Study findings and constraints: The study found expanded TCRs formed significantly more large CDR3 similarity clusters than controls.

Of note for this clonotype: Its antigen is not known.

Time point specified: patch test 1, 2 weeks after DPC sensitization. Sample treatment: therapeutic diphenylcyclopropenone sensitization with weekly scalp DPC. The length of the CDR3 is 16 residues. The V end lost 2 bases, the J end lost 0 bases, and 10 bases lay between the germline ends. Germline-derived CDR1 and CDR2 are SEHNR and FQNEAQ (reference sequence). Individual cDNA molecules (in the library) carried attached unique molecular identifiers. TCRdb independently ran MiXCR on the RACE reads; one entry per CDR3 protein. The sample holds 300,000 to 350,000 distinct CDR3 sequences, around 6.9% seen once.

The source is a young woman with alopecia areata. Some clones in this sample may be carry-over from other donors' samples. Sample: whole blood, taken in connection with sensitization to the hapten diphenylcyclopropenone (DPC). This chain links TRBV7-9 with TRBJ1-4; a weak D match, TRBD1 (6 bases). CDR3: CASSLRTGSTNEKLFF. CDR3 bases: TGTGCCAGCAGCTTACGAACAGGGTCAACTAATGAAAAACTGTTTTTT.